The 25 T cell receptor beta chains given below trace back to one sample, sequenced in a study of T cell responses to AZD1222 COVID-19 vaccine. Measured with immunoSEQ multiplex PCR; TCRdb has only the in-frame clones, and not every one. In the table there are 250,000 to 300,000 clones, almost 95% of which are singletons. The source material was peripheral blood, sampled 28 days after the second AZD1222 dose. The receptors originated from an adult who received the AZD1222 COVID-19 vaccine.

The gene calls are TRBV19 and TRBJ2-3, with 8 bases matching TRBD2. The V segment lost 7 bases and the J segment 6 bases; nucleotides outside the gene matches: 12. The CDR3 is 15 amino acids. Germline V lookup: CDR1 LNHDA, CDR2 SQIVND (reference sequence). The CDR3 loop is CASTTTGTRYDTQYF. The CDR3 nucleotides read TGTGCCAGTACCACAACCGGGACTAGGTACGATACGCAGTATTTT.

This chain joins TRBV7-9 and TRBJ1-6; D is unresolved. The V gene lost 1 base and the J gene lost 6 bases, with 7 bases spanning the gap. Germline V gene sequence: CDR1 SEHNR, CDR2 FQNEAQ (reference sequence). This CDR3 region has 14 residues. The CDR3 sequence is CASSLEAANSPLHF. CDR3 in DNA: TGTGCCAGCAGCTTAGAGGCAGCTAATTCACCCCTCCACTTT. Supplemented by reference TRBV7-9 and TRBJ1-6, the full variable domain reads DTGVSQNPRHKITKRGQNVTFRCDPISEHNRLYWYRQTLGQGPEFLTYFQNEAQLEKSRLLSDRFSAERPKGSFSTLEIQRTEQGDSAMYLCASSLEAANSPLHFGNGTRLTVT.

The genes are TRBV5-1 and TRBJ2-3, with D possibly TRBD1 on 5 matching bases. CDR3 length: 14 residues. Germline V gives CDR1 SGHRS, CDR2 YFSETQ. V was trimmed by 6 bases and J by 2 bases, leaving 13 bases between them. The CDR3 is CASKGAGHTDTQYF. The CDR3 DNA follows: TGCGCCAGCAAAGGCGCCGGACACACAGATACGCAGTATTTT.

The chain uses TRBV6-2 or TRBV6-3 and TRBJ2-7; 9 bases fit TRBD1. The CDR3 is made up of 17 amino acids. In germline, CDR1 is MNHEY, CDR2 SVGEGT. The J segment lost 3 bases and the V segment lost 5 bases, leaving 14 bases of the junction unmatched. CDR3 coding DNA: TGTGCCAGCAGTCGGGGACAGGGAAGATTTTACGGCTACGAGCAGTACTTC. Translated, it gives CASSRGQGRFYGYEQYF.

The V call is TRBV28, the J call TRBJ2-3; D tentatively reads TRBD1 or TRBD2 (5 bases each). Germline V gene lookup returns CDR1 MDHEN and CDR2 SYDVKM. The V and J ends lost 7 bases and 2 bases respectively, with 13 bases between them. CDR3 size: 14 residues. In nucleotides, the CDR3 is TGTGCCAGCACCGGGGCTAGAGTCACAGATACGCAGTATTTT. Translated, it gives CASTGARVTDTQYF.

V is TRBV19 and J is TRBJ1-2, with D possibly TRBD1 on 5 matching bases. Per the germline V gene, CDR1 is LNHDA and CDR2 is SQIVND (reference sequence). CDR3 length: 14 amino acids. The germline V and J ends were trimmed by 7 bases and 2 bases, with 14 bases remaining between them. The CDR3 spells CASTPTALNYGYTF. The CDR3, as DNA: TGTGCCAGTACCCCGACAGCGCTCAACTATGGCTACACCTTC.

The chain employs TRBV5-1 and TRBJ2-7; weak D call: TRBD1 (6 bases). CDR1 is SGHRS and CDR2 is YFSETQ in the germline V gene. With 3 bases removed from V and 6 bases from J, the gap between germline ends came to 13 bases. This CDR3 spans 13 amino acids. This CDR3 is CASSSRDTLEQYF. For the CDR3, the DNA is TGCGCCAGCAGCTCCCGGGACACCCTCGAGCAGTACTTC.

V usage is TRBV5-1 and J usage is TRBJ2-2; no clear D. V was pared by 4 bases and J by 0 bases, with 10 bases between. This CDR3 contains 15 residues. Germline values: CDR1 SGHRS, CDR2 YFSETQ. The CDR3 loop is CASSRESSNTGELFF. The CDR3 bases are TGCGCCAGCAGCAGGGAATCGTCGAACACCGGGGAGCTGTTTTTT.

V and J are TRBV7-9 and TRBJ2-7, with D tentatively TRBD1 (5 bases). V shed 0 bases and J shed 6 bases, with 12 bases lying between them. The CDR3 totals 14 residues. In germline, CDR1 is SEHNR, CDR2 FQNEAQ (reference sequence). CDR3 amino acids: CASSLAGRQGEQYF. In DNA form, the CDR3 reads TGTGCCAGCAGCTTAGCGGGTCGGCAGGGCGAGCAGTACTTC.

Here the CDR3 DNA reads TGTGCCAGCAGCTTAACAGCGGGAGAGTACTACGAGCAGTACTTC. Protein: CASSLTAGEYYEQYF. The rearrangement uses TRBV7-3 and TRBJ2-7, with 8 nucleotides matching TRBD2. Trimming at V came to 0 bases and at J to 3 bases, leaving 4 bases not matched to a gene. Germline CDR1 reads SGHTA; CDR2 reads FQGTGA. CDR3 size: 15 residues.

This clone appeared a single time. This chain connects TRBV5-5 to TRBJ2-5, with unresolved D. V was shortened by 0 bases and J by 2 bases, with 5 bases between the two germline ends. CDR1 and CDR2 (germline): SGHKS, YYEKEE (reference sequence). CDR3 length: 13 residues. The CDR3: CASSLVVQETQYF. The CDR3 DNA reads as TGTGCCAGCAGCTTGGTGGTTCAAGAGACCCAGTACTTC. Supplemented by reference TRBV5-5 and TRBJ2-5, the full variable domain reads DAGVTQSPTHLIKTRGQQVTLRCSPISGHKSVSWYQQVLGQGPQFIFQYYEKEERGRGNFPDRFSARQFPNYSSELNVNALLLGDSALYLCASSLVVQETQYFGPGTRLLVL.

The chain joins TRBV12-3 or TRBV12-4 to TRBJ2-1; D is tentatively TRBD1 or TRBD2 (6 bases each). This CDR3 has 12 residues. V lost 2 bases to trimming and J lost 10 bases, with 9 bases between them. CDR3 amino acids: CASSLSGAEQFF. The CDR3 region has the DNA TGTGCCAGCAGTTTATCGGGGGCCGAGCAGTTCTTC.

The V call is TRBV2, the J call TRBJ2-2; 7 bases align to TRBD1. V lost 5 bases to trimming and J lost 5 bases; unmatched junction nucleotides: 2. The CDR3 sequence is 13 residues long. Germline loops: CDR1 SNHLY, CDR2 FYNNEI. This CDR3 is CASSPGGTGELFF. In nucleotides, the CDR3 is TGTGCCAGCAGTCCAGGGGGAACCGGGGAGCTGTTTTTT.

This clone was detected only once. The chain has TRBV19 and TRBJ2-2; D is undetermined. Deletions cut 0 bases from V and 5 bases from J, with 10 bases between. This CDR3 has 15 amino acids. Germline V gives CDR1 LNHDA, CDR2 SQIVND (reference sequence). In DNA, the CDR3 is TGTGCCAGTAGTATAGATAGGGTCTCGACCGGGGAGCTGTTTTTT. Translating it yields CASSIDRVSTGELFF.

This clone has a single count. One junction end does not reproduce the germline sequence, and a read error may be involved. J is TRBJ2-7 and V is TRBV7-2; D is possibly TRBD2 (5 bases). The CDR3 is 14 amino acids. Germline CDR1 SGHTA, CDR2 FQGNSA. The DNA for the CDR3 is TGTGCCAGCAGCCTAGCACCGGGATCCTACGAGCAGTACTTC. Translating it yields CASSLAPGSYEQYF.

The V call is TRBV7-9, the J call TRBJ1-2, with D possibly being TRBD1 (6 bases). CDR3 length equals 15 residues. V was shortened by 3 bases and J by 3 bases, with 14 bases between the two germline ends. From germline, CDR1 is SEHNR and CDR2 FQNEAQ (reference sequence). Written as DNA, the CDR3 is TGTGCCAGCAGCTTCTCCGGGACAATGCACTATGGCTACACCTTC. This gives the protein CASSFSGTMHYGYTF.

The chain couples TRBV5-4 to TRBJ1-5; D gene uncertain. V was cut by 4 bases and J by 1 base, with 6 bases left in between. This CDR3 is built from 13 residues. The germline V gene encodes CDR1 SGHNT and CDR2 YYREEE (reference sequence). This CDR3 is CASSIGSNQPQHF. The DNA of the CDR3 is TGTGCCAGCAGCATAGGCAGCAATCAGCCCCAGCATTTT.

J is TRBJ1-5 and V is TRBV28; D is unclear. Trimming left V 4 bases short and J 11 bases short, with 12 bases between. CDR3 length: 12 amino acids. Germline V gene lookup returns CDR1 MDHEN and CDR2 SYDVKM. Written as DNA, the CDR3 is TGTGCCAGCAGTTCGCAGACCCGCGCCCAGCATTTT. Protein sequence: CASSSQTRAQHF.

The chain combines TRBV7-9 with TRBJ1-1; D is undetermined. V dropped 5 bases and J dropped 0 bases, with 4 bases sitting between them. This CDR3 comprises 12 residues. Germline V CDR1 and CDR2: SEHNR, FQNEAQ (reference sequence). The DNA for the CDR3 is TGTGCCAGCAGCCTCCTGAACACTGAAGCTTTCTTT. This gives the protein CASSLLNTEAFF.

CDR3 sequence: CASSIDRGRSPLHF. The CDR3 coding sequence is TGTGCCAGCAGCATTGACAGGGGGCGGTCACCCCTCCACTTT. V and J are TRBV6-5 and TRBJ1-6, with 10 positions matching TRBD1. Losses at the gene ends were 6 bases for V and 10 bases for J; bases not matched to a gene: 6. Germline lookup yields CDR1 MNHEY and CDR2 SVGAGI. This CDR3 spans 14 amino acids.

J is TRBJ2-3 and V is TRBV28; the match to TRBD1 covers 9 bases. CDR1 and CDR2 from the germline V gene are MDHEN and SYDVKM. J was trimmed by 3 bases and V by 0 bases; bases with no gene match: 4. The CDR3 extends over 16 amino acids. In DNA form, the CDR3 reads TGTGCCAGCAGTTTATGGCCGGGACAGGGAACAGATACGCAGTATTTT. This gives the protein CASSLWPGQGTDTQYF.

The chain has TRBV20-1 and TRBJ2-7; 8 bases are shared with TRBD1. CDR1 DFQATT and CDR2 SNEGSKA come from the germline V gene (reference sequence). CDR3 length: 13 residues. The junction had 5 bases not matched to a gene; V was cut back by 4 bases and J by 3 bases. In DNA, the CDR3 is TGCAGTGCTACTGATACAGGGGGCTACGAGCAGTACTTC. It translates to CSATDTGGYEQYF.

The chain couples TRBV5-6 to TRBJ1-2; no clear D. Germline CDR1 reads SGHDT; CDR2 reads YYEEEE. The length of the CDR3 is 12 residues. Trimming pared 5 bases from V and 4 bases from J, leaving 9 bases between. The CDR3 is CASSAGPYGYTF. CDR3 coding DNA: TGTGCCAGCAGTGCCGGGCCCTATGGCTACACCTTC.

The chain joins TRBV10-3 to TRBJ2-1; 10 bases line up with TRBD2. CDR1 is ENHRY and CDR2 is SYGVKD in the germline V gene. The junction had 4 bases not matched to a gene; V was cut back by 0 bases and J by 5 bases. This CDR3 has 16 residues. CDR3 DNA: TGTGCCATCAGTGAGTCGCGAGGACTAGCGGACAATGAGCAGTTCTTC. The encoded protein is CAISESRGLADNEQFF.

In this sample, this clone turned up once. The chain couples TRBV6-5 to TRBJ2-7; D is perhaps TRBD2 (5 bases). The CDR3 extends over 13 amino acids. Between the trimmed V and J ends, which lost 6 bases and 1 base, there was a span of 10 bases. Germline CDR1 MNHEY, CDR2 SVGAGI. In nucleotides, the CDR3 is TGTGCCAGCAGGGAGGACGGATCCTACGAGCAGTACTTC. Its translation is CASREDGSYEQYF.